This T cell receptor (beta chain) was retrieved from a study of blood T cell repertoires in COVID-19. Whole-study context: There were acute and convalescent COVID-19 samples, and they came from the United States, Italy and Spain.

In the source study's methods: It was from reference gene primer amplification that nucleated cell counts were estimated. Libraries were prepared by immunoSEQ multiplex PCR; TCRdb keeps only in-frame clonotypes and omits some of them. V and J calls and clone size are as listed in that table; D and trimming were resolved from the DNA. Counted here are a few hundred thousand clones, roughly four fifths occurring once; the ten biggest clones make up around 3.4%. There are 11 residues in the CDR3. The V end lost 1 base, the J end lost 8 bases, and 6 bases lay between the germline ends. From germline, CDR1 is SGHTA and CDR2 FQGNSA. This clone has only one observation.

Specimen: peripheral blood. The genes are TRBV7-2 and TRBJ2-7; D is ambiguous. The TCR comes from a woman aged 18-29 years with acute or convalescent COVID-19. CDR3 sequence reads: CASSLGTQQYF. For the CDR3, the DNA is TGTGCCAGCAGCTTAGGAACTCAGCAGTACTTC. The full variable domain, with the rest looked up from reference TRBV7-2 and TRBJ2-7, is GAGVSQSPSNKVTEKGKDVELRCDPISGHTALYWYRQSLGQGLEFLIYFQGNSAPDKSGLPSDRFSAERTGGSVSTLTIQRTQQEDSAVYLCASSLGTQQYFGPGTRLTVT.